The entry below gives a single TCR beta chain sequence along with its context. Its cognate antigen is unknown. CDR1 and CDR2 (germline): MDHEN, SYDVKM. The CDR3 loop spans 14 amino acids. V lost 2 bases, J lost 8 bases, and 4 bases stayed unmatched. This entry belongs to a study of OX40 agonist ivuxolimab in advanced cancers. Study-wide results and caveats: Clonal expansion in partial responders at 0.1-3.0 mg/kg ranked among the lowest. Doses of 0.1 to 3.0 mg/kg were accompanied by clonal expansion of CD4+ and CD8+ blood T cells by week 6.

Repertoires were generated with immunoSEQ multiplex PCR, while TCRdb's copy carries only in-frame clones and drops some. The sample carries about 50,000 clones, around nine tenths recorded once. Drawing of blood for sampling happened at baseline, at cycle 4 day 1, and at cycle 7 day 1. The chain has TRBV28 and TRBJ1-4, with 8 positions matching TRBD1. Sample: CD4+ or CD8+ T cells sorted from blood, taken in a trial of the OX40 agonist ivuxolimab. The receptor's source is an adult with an advanced solid tumor such as melanoma, head and neck, liver or kidney cancer. DNA for the CDR3: TGTGCCAGCAGTTTAAACAGGGGGGGCGAAAAACTGTTTTTT. This translates into CASSLNRGGEKLFF.